A selection of T cell receptor beta chains follows, all from one sample in a study of T cell repertoires in cytomegalovirus infection. TCRdb processed the reads anew with MiXCR; each CDR3 protein has one entry. The data contain 500,000 or so distinct CDR3 sequences, approximately 16% of them singletons. Input material: CD8+ T cells from PBMCs. These receptor sequences come from a human donor in good health (CMV status not recorded). Some clones in this sample may be carry-over from other donors' samples. Each CDR3 is given with its conserved first and last residue. Fields, in order: clone size, V gene, J gene, D gene, CDR3 DNA, CDR3 protein. D genes are given only for firm matches. Not all rows give a size; the values are once, few, many and, for expanded clones, a class.

many	TRBV27	TRBJ2-7	TRBD2	TGTGCCAGCAGAGTTAGCGGGGGCAGCTCCTACGAGCAGTACTTC	CASRVSGGSSYEQYF
NA	TRBV6-2/TRBV6-3	TRBJ1-1	TRBD1	TGTGCCAGCAGTCGACCAGACAGGGTGAACACTGAAGCTTTCTTT	CASSRPDRVNTEAFF
few	TRBV10-2	TRBJ1-1	TRBD1	TGCGCCAGCAGTGAGTCCAGGGGGCAGACCCTGAACATAAAAACTGAAGCTTTCTTT	CASSESRGQTLNIKTEAFF
few	TRBV12-3/TRBV12-4	TRBJ1-3	NA	TGTGCCAGCACCCAACGGGGGCTTGGAAACACCATATATTTT	CASTQRGLGNTIYF
NA	TRBV5-4	TRBJ2-6	NA	TGTGCCAGCAGCTTGGACCCCCCGTGGAGGCTGTCAAGCTCTGGGGCCAACGTCCTGACTTTC	CASSLDPPWRLSSSGANVLTF
NA	TRBV5-1	TRBJ2-1	TRBD2	TGCGCCAGCAGCTCCTCAGCGGGAGAGCCGGTTGGTGAGCAGTTCTTC	CASSSSAGEPVGEQFF
many	TRBV7-9	TRBJ1-1	NA	TGTGCCAGCAGCTTAGCACTACACGGGGGGACTGAAGCTTTCTTT	CASSLALHGGTEAFF
NA	TRBV19	TRBJ2-3	NA	TGTGCCAGTAGTATTGTCAGGGAAAAGGGATCGGATACGCAGTATTTT	CASSIVREKGSDTQYF
many	TRBV5-5	TRBJ1-2	TRBD1	TGTGCCAGCAGCTCCACCCTGCGGGACAGGGCCTATGGCTACACCTTC	CASSSTLRDRAYGYTF
many	TRBV7-2	TRBJ1-1	NA	TGTGCCAGCTTAGAAGGGAGCGCTGAAGCTTTCTTT	CASLEGSAEAFF
few	TRBV27	TRBJ2-2	TRBD2	TGTGCCAGCAGTTTATCGAGGGGACTAGCGGGGAACACCGGGGAGCTGTTTTTT	CASSLSRGLAGNTGELFF
few	TRBV4-2	TRBJ1-1	NA	TGTGCCAGCAGCCATACAGGGTACACTGAAGCTTTCTTT	CASSHTGYTEAFF
many	TRBV7-2	TRBJ2-7	NA	TGTGCCAGCAGCCCCGGACGGTCTGTGGGAGCTTTTGACTACGAGCAGTACTTC	CASSPGRSVGAFDYEQYF
many	TRBV7-6	TRBJ2-7	TRBD1	TGTGCCAGCAGCCTGATCCGGGACAGGGCCCACGAGCAGTACTTC	CASSLIRDRAHEQYF
many	TRBV7-6	TRBJ2-3	TRBD2	TGTGCCAGCAGCTTAGCCCTAGCGGACACAGATACGCAGTATTTT	CASSLALADTDTQYF
NA	TRBV29-1	TRBJ1-2	NA	TGCAGCGTTGAGATCGGGGGGCTCGGCTACACCTTC	CSVEIGGLGYTF
NA	TRBV5-1	TRBJ1-1	NA	TGCGCCAGCAGCTTGCCCGGGAGAAACACTGAAGCTTTCTTT	CASSLPGRNTEAFF
few	TRBV6-5	TRBJ1-6	NA	TGTGCCAGCAGTTACGGGGGTGCAGGTTATAATTCACCCCTCCACTTT	CASSYGGAGYNSPLHF
many	TRBV29-1	TRBJ2-5	TRBD2	TGCAGCGTCATTCAAGGGACTAGGGAGACCCAGTACTTC	CSVIQGTRETQYF
many	TRBV6-5	TRBJ2-3	NA	TGTGCCAGCAGCACCCCGGTGAGCTTCACAGATACGCAGTATTTT	CASSTPVSFTDTQYF
many	TRBV28	TRBJ2-7	NA	TGTGCCAGCAGCCCTTGGAAGGCGGGGCGCCGGTATGAGCAGTACTTC	CASSPWKAGRRYEQYF
many	TRBV6-1	TRBJ2-7	TRBD1	TGTGCCAGCAGTGAGGGGACAGGGTCCTACGAGCAGTACTTC	CASSEGTGSYEQYF
many	TRBV7-6	TRBJ2-7	NA	TGTGCCAGCAGCTCCCTGGACGAAGGGTCCTACGAGCAGTACTTC	CASSSLDEGSYEQYF
few	TRBV15	TRBJ1-2	TRBD1	TGTGCCACCAGCAGAGATCTAGGGGGCCGCTACACCTTC	CATSRDLGGRYTF
few	TRBV5-1	TRBJ2-7	TRBD1	TGCGCCAGCAGCCCGGGACAGGGGGCCCACGAGCAGTACTTC	CASSPGQGAHEQYF
many	TRBV11-2	TRBJ2-2	NA	TGTGCCAGCAGCCCGCGGAGCGGGCCGAACACCGGGGAGCTGTTTTTT	CASSPRSGPNTGELFF
NA	TRBV2	TRBJ1-2	TRBD1	TGTGCCATCTCGTCCCGGGACAGGGCGTCTGGCTACACCTTC	CAISSRDRASGYTF
few	TRBV20-1	TRBJ2-7	TRBD1	TGCAGTGCTAGTACCGGGACAGGGGACCACGAGCAGTACTTC	CSASTGTGDHEQYF
few	TRBV27	TRBJ2-7	NA	TGTGCCAGCAGTTCCGGGGTCTTCTACGAGCAGTACTTC	CASSSGVFYEQYF